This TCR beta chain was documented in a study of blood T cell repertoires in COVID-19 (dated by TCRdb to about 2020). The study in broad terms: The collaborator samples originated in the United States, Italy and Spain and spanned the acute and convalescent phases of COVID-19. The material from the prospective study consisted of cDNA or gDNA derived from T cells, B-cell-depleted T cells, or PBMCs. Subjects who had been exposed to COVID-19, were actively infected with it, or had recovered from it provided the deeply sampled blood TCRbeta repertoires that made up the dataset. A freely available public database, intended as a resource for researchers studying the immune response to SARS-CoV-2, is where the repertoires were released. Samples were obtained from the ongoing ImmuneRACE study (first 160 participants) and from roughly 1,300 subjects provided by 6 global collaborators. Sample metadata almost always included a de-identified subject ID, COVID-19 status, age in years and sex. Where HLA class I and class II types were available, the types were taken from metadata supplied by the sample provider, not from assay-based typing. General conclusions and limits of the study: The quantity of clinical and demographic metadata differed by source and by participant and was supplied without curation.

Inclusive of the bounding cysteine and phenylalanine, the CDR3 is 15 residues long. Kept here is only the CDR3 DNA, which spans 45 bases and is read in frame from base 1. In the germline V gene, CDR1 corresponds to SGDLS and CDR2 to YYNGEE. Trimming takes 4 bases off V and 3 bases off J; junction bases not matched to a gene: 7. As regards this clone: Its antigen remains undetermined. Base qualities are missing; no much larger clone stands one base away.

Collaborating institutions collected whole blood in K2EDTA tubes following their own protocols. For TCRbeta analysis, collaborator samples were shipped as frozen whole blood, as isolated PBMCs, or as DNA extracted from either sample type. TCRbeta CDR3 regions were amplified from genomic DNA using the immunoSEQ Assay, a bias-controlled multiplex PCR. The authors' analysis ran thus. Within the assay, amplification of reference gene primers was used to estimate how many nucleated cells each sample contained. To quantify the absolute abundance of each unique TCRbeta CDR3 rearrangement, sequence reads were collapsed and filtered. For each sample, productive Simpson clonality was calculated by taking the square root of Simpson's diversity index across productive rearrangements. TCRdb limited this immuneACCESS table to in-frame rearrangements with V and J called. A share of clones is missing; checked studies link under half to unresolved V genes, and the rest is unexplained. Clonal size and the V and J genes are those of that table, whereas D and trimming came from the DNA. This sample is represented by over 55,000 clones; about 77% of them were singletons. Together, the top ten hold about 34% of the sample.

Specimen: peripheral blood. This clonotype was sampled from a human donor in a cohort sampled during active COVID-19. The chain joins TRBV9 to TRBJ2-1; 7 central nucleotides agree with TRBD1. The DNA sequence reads TGTGCCAGCAGCTCGACAGGGATCCACTACAATGAGCAGTTCTTC. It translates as CASSSTGIHYNEQFF.